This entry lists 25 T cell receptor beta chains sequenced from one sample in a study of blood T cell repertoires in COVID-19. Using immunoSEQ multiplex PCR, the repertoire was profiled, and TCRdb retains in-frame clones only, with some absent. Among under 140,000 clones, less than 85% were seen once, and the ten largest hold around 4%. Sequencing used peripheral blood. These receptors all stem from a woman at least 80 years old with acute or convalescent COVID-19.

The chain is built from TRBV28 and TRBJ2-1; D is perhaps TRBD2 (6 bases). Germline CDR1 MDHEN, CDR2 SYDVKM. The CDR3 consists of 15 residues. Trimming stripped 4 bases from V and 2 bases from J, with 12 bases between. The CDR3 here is CASSWGGGAYNEQFF. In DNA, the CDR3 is TGTGCCAGCAGTTGGGGAGGTGGGGCCTACAATGAGCAGTTCTTC.

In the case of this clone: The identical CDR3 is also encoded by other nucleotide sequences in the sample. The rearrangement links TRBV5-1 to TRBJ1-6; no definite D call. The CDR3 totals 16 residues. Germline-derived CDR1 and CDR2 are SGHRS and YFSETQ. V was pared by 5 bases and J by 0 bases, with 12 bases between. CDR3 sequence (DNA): TGCGCCAGCAGTTCGGGAGGAGGCTCCTATAATTCACCCCTCCACTTT. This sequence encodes CASSSGGGSYNSPLHF.

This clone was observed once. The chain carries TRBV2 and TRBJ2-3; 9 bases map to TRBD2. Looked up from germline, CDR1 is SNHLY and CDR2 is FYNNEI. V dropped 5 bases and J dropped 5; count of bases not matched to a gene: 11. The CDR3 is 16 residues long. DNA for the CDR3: TGTGCCAGCAGTCCTCTGACTAGCGGTCGTGGAGATACGCAGTATTTT. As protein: CASSPLTSGRGDTQYF. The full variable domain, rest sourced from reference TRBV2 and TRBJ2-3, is EPEVTQTPSHQVTQMGQEVILRCVPISNHLYFYWYRQILGQKVEFLVSFYNNEISEKSEIFDDQFSVERPDGSNFTLKIRSTKLEDSAMYFCASSPLTSGRGDTQYFGPGTRLTVL.

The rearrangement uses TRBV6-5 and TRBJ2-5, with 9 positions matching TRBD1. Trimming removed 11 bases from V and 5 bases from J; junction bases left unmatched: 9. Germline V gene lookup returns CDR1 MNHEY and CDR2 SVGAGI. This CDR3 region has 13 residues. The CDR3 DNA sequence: TGTGCCGCCGAGCAGACAGGGGGGGAGACCCAGTACTTC. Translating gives CAAEQTGGETQYF.

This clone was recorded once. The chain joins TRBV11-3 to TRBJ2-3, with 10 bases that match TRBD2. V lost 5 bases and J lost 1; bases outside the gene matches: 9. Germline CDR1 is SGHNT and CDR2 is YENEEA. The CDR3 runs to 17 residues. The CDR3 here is CASSLGELAGGTDTQYF. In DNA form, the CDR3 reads TGTGCCAGCAGCCTCGGGGAGCTAGCGGGGGGCACAGATACGCAGTATTTT. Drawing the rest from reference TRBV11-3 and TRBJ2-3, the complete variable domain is EAGVVQSPRYKIIEKKQPVAFWCNPISGHNTLYWYLQNLGQGPELLIRYENEEAVDDSQLPKDRFSAERLKGVDSTLKIQPAELGDSAVYLCASSLGELAGGTDTQYFGPGTRLTVL.

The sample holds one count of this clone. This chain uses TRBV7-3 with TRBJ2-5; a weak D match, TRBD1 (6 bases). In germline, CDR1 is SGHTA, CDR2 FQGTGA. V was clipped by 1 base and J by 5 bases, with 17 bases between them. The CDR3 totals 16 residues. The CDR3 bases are TGTGCCAGCAGCTTAAGTCGGCAGGGGATCGGGGAGACCCAGTACTTC. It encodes CASSLSRQGIGETQYF.

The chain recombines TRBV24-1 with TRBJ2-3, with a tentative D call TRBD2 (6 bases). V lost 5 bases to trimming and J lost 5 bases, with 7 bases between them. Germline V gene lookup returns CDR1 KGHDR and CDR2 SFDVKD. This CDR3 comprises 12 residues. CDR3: CATSGGVDTQYF. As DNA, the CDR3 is TGTGCCACCAGTGGGGGGGTAGATACGCAGTATTTT.

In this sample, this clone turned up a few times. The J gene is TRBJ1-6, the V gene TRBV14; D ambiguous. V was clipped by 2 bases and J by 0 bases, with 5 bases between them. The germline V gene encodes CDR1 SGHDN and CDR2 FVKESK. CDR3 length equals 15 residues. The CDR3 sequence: CASSQPNSYNSPLHF. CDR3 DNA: TGTGCCAGCAGCCAACCTAACTCCTATAATTCACCCCTCCACTTT. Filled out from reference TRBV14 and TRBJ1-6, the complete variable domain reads EAGVTQFPSHSVIEKGQTVTLRCDPISGHDNLYWYRRVMGKEIKFLLHFVKESKQDESGMPNNRFLAERTGGTYSTLKVQPAELEDSGVYFCASSQPNSYNSPLHFGNGTRLTVT.

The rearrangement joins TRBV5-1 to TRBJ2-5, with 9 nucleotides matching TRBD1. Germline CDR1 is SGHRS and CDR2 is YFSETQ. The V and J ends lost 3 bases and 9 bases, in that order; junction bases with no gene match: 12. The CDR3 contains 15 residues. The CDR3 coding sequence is TGCGCCAGCAGCTCGGAGACAGGGGGGTGGAAGGCCCAGTACTTC. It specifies CASSSETGGWKAQYF. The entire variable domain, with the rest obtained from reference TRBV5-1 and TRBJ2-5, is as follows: KAGVTQTPRYLIKTRGQQVTLSCSPISGHRSVSWYQQTPGQGLQFLFEYFSETQRNKGNFPGRFSGRQFSNSRSEMNVSTLELGDSALYLCASSSETGGWKAQYFGPGTRLLVL.

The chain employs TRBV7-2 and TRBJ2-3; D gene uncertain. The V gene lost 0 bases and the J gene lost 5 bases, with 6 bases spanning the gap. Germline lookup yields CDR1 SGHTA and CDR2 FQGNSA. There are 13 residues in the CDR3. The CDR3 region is CASSLARLDTQYF. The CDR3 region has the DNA TGTGCCAGCAGCTTAGCGCGGTTAGATACGCAGTATTTT.

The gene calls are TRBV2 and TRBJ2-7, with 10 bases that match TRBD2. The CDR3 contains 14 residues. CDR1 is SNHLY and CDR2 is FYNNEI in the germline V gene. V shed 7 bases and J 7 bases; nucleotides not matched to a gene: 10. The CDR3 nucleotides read TGTGCCAGCAAGAAAGCGGGGGGGCCGGGAGAGCAGTACTTC. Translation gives CASKKAGGPGEQYF.

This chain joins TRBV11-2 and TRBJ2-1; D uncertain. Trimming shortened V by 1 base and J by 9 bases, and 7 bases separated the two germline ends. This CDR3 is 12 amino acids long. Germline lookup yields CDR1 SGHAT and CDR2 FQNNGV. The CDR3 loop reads CASSLVGVEQFF. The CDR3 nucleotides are TGTGCCAGCAGCTTAGTTGGAGTTGAGCAGTTCTTC.

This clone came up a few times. The DNA for the CDR3 is TGTGCCAGCAGCGACGCAGGGGGTTTAGCGGGGGCAGATACGCAGTATTTT. Translated: CASSDAGGLAGADTQYF. This chain uses TRBV14 with TRBJ2-3, with 9 bases aligning to TRBD2. Trimming cost V 5 bases and J 4 bases; bases outside gene matches: 13. This CDR3 spans 17 amino acids. Per germline, CDR1 SGHDN and CDR2 FVKESK. The whole variable domain, remainder taken from reference TRBV14 and TRBJ2-3, is EAGVTQFPSHSVIEKGQTVTLRCDPISGHDNLYWYRRVMGKEIKFLLHFVKESKQDESGMPNNRFLAERTGGTYSTLKVQPAELEDSGVYFCASSDAGGLAGADTQYFGPGTRLTVL.

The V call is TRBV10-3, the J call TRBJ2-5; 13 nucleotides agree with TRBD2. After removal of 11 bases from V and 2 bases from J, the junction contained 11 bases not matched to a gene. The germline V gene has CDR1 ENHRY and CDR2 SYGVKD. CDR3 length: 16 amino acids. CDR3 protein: CAFGRLAGGAQETQYF. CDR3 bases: TGTGCCTTCGGCCGACTAGCGGGAGGAGCACAAGAGACCCAGTACTTC.

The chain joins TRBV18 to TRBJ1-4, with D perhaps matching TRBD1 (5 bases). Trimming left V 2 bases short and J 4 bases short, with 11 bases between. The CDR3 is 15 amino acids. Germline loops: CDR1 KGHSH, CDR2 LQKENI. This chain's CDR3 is CASSPARGGNEKLFF. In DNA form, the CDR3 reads TGTGCCAGCTCACCAGCGCGGGGGGGTAATGAAAAACTGTTTTTT.

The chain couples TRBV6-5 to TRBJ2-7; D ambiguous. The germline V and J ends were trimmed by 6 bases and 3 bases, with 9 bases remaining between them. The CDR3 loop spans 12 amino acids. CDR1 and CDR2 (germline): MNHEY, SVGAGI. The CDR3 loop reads CASRDSLYEQYF. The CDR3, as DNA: TGTGCCAGCAGAGACTCCCTCTACGAGCAGTACTTC.

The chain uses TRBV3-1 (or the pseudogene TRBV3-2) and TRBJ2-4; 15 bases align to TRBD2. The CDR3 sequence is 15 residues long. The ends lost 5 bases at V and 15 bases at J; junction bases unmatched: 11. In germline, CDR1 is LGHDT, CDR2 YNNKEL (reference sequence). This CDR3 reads CASSSGLAGGPGAYF. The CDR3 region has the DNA TGTGCCAGCAGCTCAGGACTAGCGGGAGGGCCGGGTGCGTACTTC.

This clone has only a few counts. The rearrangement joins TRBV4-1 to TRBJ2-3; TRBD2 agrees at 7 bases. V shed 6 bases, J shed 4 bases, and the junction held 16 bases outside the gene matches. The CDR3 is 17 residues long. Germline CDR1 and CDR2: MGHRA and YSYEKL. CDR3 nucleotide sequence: TGCGCCAGCAGAAGGACTTGGCGGGAGATTCTTTCAGATACGCAGTATTTT. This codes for CASRRTWREILSDTQYF.

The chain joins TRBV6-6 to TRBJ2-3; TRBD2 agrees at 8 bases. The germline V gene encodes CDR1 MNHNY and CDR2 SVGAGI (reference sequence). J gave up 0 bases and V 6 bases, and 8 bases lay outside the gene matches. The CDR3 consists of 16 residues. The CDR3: CASRIGGGRSTDTQYF. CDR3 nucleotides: TGTGCCAGCAGGATCGGCGGGGGGCGAAGCACAGATACGCAGTATTTT.

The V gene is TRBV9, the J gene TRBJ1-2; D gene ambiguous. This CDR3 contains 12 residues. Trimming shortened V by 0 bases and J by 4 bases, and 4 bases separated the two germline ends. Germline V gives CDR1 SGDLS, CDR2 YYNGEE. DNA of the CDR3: TGTGCCAGCAGCGTAGCGGGCTATGGCTACACCTTC. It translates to CASSVAGYGYTF.

This CDR3 reads CASSPPLANNYNEQFF. CDR3 nucleotides: TGTGCCAGCAGTCCCCCTCTAGCGAACAACTACAATGAGCAGTTCTTC. The chain joins TRBV28 to TRBJ2-1; D may be TRBD2 (6 bases). CDR1 is MDHEN and CDR2 is SYDVKM in the germline V gene. Trimming removed 5 bases at V and 3 bases at J, with 17 bases between. The length of the CDR3 is 16 residues.

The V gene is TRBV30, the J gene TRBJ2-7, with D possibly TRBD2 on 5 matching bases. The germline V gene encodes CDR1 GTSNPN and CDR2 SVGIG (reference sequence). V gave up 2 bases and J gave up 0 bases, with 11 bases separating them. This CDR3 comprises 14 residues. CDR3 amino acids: CAWSPSGVSYEQYF. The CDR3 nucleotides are TGTGCCTGGAGTCCGAGCGGTGTCTCCTACGAGCAGTACTTC.

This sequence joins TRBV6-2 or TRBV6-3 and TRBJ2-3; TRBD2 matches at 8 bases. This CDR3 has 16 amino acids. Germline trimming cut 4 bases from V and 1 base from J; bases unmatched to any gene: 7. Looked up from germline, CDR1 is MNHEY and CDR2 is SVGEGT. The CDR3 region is CASSSHPGRGTDTQYF. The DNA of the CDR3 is TGTGCCAGCAGTTCGCACCCCGGGAGGGGCACAGATACGCAGTATTTT.

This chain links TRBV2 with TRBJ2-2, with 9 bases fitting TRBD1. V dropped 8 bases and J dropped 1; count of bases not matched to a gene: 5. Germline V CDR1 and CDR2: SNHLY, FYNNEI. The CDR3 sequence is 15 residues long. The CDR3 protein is CASGSGQGNTGELFF. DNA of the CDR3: TGTGCCAGCGGGTCGGGACAGGGGAACACCGGGGAGCTGTTTTTT.

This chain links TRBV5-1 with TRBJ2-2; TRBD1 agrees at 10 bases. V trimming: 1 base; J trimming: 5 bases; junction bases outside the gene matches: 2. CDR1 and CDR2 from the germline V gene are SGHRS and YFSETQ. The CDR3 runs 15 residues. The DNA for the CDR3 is TGCGCCAGCAGCTTGCCGGGACAGGGGACCGGGGAGCTGTTTTTT. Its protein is CASSLPGQGTGELFF.